This T cell receptor (beta chain) was captured by sequencing in a study of blood T cell repertoires in COVID-19. Study details: Sources were T cells, B-cell-depleted T cells, or PBMCs; the material itself was cDNA or gDNA.

This CDR3 comprises 14 residues. V was cut by 2 bases and J by 2 bases, with 9 bases left in between. The germline CDR1 and CDR2 sequences are SGHVS and FQNEAQ. Details on this clone: This CDR3 is also generated by other DNA sequences in the sample.

Per the authors' pipeline: The assay estimated nucleated cells by amplifying reference gene primers. The protocol was immunoSEQ multiplex PCR, while the TCRdb copy is restricted to in-frame clones and leaves out a portion. That table is the source of V, J and clone size, and D and trimming were worked out from the DNA. The repertoire has about 140,000 clones, 80% to 85% of them found once; the top ten carry less than 4.5%. The clonotype was recovered from an elderly woman with acute or convalescent COVID-19. The sequencing input was peripheral blood. The chain joins TRBV7-8 to TRBJ2-5, with TRBD2 as a possible D gene (6 bases). In nucleotides, the CDR3 is TGTGCCAGCAGCTTAATTGGGGGGCAAGAGACCCAGTACTTC. Protein sequence: CASSLIGGQETQYF. Based on the CDR3 plus reference TRBV7-8 and TRBJ2-5, the full variable domain is GAGVSQSPRYKVAKRGQDVALRCDPISGHVSLFWYQQALGQGPEFLTYFQNEAQLDKSGLPSDRFFAERPEGSVSTLKIQRTQQEDSAVYLCASSLIGGQETQYFGPGTRLLVL.